This T cell receptor (beta chain) stems from a study of PD-1 blockade in classical Hodgkin lymphoma. This sample's time point: cycle 4 day 1 (C4D1), after less than 7 weeks of nivolumab. All patients relapsed after autologous stem cell transplantation, and brentuximab vedotin exposure varied. Complete response, partial response or progressive disease constituted the best response categories observed. Repertoires were generated with immunoSEQ multiplex PCR, while TCRdb's copy carries only in-frame clones and drops some. This sample has 15,000 to 20,000 clones, with around 82% found just once. The CDR3 consists of 15 residues. The germline V and J ends were trimmed by 0 bases and 3 bases, with 7 bases remaining between them. Per the germline V gene, CDR1 is SGHDT and CDR2 is YYEEEE.

The TCR originated in a human donor with classical Hodgkin lymphoma. The source was peripheral blood mononuclear cells (PBMCs), collected before the fourth cycle of nivolumab. The rearrangement joins TRBV5-6 to TRBJ2-6, with a weak D call TRBD1 (5 bases). As DNA, the CDR3 is TGTGCCAGCAGCTTGGTAGGGGTTGGGGCCAACGTCCTGACTTTC. Translated: CASSLVGVGANVLTF. The complete variable domain, with remaining parts taken from reference TRBV5-6 and TRBJ2-6, reads DAGVTQSPTHLIKTRGQQVTLRCSPKSGHDTVSWYQQALGQGPQFIFQYYEEEERQRGNFPDRFSGHQFPNYSSELNVNALLLGDSALYLCASSLVGVGANVLTFGAGSRLTVL.